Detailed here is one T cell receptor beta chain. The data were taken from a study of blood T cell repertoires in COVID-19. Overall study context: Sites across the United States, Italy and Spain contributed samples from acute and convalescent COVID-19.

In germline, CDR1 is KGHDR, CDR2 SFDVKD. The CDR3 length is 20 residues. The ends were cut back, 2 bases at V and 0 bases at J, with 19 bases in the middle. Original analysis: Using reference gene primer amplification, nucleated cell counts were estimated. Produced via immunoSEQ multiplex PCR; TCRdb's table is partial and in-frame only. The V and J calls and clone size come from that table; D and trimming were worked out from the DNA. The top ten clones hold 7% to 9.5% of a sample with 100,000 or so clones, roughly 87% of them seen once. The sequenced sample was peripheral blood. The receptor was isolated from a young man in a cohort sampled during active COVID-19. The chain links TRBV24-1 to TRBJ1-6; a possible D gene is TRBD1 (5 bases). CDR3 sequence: CATSDSHPQQDPSYNSPLHF. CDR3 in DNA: TGTGCCACCAGTGATTCCCACCCACAACAGGACCCCTCCTATAATTCACCCCTCCACTTT.